This TCR beta chain was sequenced during a study of blood T cells in healthy people across ages. General study results and limits: One million T cells yielded diversity estimates that were considered underestimates.

The V and J ends lost 1 base and 2 bases respectively, with 12 bases between them. This CDR3 is 15 amino acids long. CDR1 and CDR2 from the germline V gene are SGHRS and YFSETQ. This clonotype showed up just a few times. What it recognizes is unknown. Combining a sample-barcoded 5' primer with a J-beta primer mix, a second PCR ran for about 7 to 11 cycles. TCRdb independently ran MiXCR on the 5' RACE reads; one entry per CDR3 protein. Of over 1,500,000 distinct CDR3 sequences listed, around half were seen once; the top ten hold roughly 2.1%. The TCR originated in a woman in her thirties or forties in good health. This sequence joins TRBV5-1 and TRBJ2-5; no firm D call. The sequenced sample consisted of blood. The CDR3 bases are TGCGCCAGCAGCTTGAAGGCGTACTCTCAAGAGACCCAGTACTTC. Protein sequence: CASSLKAYSQETQYF.